Listed below are T cell receptor beta chains from one sample, sequenced in a study of early T cells in non-severe SARS-CoV-2 infection. Each CDR3 protein gets one entry after TCRdb re-called the 5' RACE reads with MiXCR. The sample records 85,000 to 100,000 distinct CDR3 sequences, approximately 11% being singletons. Sequencing was done on a sample of whole blood. These receptors were obtained from an adult who was a healthcare worker with PCR-confirmed SARS-CoV-2 infection or an uninfected control (not recorded which). Both conserved end residues are part of each CDR3. D genes are given only for firm matches. Clone size is stated in some rows and not others, as once, few, many or a class when expanded.

V gene	D gene	J gene	clone size	CDR3 protein
TRBV12-3/TRBV12-4	TRBD1	TRBJ1-5	many	CASRSTGVSNQPQHF
TRBV7-3	TRBD2	TRBJ2-3	few	CASRPTGTSGADTQYF
TRBV5-1	.	TRBJ1-1	few	CASSLSAGSGAEAFF
TRBV5-5	.	TRBJ1-2	few	CASSLQPPLYGYTF
TRBV6-6	.	TRBJ2-5	.	CASLLRGAGETQYF
TRBV5-1	TRBD1	TRBJ1-1	few	CASSQRGQGGPEAFF
TRBV29-1	.	TRBJ2-5	.	CSVEQRGDVQETQYF
TRBV18	TRBD1	TRBJ1-1	.	CASSLRGTGNTEAFF
TRBV29-1	TRBD1	TRBJ2-1	once	CSDRQGGYNEQFF
TRBV30	.	TRBJ2-7	.	CAWNAGPFYEQYF
TRBV5-5	.	TRBJ2-1	.	CASSLSSSYFNEQFF
TRBV5-1	.	TRBJ2-7	.	CASHLPGTASYEQYF
TRBV2	TRBD2	TRBJ2-3	few	CASSESARAGGTDTQYF
TRBV20-1	TRBD1	TRBJ1-1	many	CSAGDRGFTEAFF
TRBV30	.	TRBJ1-5	many	CAWSKSSNQPQHF
TRBV7-3	.	TRBJ2-7	few	CASSSGPGRYEQYF
TRBV2	.	TRBJ1-1	few	CASSELLGRNTEAFF
TRBV11-1	.	TRBJ2-1	few	CASSLGAGGYYNEQFF
TRBV20-1	TRBD1	TRBJ1-6	.	CSAQQGVTFNNSPLHF
TRBV7-3	TRBD2	TRBJ2-7	few	CASSLILTREGPYEQYF